The 6 T cell receptor beta chains below all came from one sample that was sequenced in a study of graft-versus-host responses after intestinal transplantation. The antigens of these receptors remain unknown. Clones were sequenced by immunoSEQ multiplex PCR, and TCRdb holds only the in-frame ones, with some missing. The sample has tens of thousands of clones; roughly 93% are singletons. The sample was unstimulated CD4+ T cells sorted from spleen or lymph node cells, taken before transplant. These receptors all stem from a human donor who was the organ donor for an intestinal transplant.

The V call is TRBV10-3, the J call TRBJ2-3; 9 positions match TRBD1. The CDR3 has 14 amino acids. CDR1 is ENHRY and CDR2 is SYGVKD in the germline V gene. Unmatched junction bases numbered 4, after V lost 6 bases and J lost 3 bases. The CDR3 sequence is CAIRPGQGTDTQYF. CDR3 DNA sequence: TGTGCCATCAGACCGGGACAGGGTACAGATACGCAGTATTTT.

CDR3 nucleotide sequence: TGTGCCAGCACCTCGACAGGGGGCAGTACCGGCTACACCTTC. This encodes CASTSTGGSTGYTF. V and J are TRBV6-5 and TRBJ1-2; 10 nucleotides agree with TRBD1. The germline gives CDR1 MNHEY, CDR2 SVGAGI. V shed 7 bases and J 8 bases; nucleotides not matched to a gene: 10. The CDR3 extends over 14 amino acids.

This rearrangement joins TRBV13 to TRBJ2-5; 7 bases are a match to TRBD2. The CDR3 sequence is 16 residues long. Germline CDR1 PRHDT, CDR2 FYEKMQ (reference sequence). V trimming: 0 bases; J trimming: 5 bases; junction bases outside the gene matches: 9. CDR3 region: CASSLGPQAGKETQYF. CDR3 DNA sequence: TGTGCCAGCAGCTTAGGCCCCCAAGCGGGGAAGGAGACCCAGTACTTC.

As for this clone: The same CDR3 can be traced to other DNA sequences in this sample. The chain couples TRBV19 to TRBJ1-1; the D gene is possibly TRBD1 (5 bases). V was trimmed by 2 bases and J by 1 base, leaving 5 bases between them. This CDR3 region has 13 residues. Germline V gene data show CDR1 as LNHDA and CDR2 as SQIVND (reference sequence). CDR3 region: CASSIQGNTEAFF. In DNA form, the CDR3 reads TGTGCCAGTAGTATACAGGGGAACACTGAAGCTTTCTTT. Looking up the rest from reference TRBV19 and TRBJ1-1 gives the full variable domain: DGGITQSPKYLFRKEGQNVTLSCEQNLNHDAMYWYRQDPGQGLRLIYYSQIVNDFQKGDIAEGYSVSREKKESFPLTVTSAQKNPTAFYLCASSIQGNTEAFFGQGTRLTVV.

J is TRBJ1-1 and V is TRBV29-1; D unclear. The germline CDR1 and CDR2 sequences are SQVTM and ANQGSEA. The V end lost 3 bases, the J end lost 3 bases, and 11 bases lay between the germline ends. The CDR3 has 13 residues. The CDR3 here is CSVDLMGYTEAFF. The CDR3 DNA reads as TGCAGCGTTGACCTGATGGGGTACACTGAAGCTTTCTTT.

J is TRBJ1-6 and V is TRBV27, with D possibly matching TRBD1 (6 bases). The CDR3 extends over 17 amino acids. The V and J ends lost 5 bases and 2 bases respectively, with 16 bases between them. CDR1 is MNHEY and CDR2 is SMNVEV in the germline V gene (reference sequence). The CDR3 protein is CASSPIPHRAYNSPLHF. In DNA form, the CDR3 reads TGTGCCAGCAGTCCCATCCCACACAGGGCCTATAATTCACCCCTCCACTTT.